This TCR beta chain was sequenced for a study of blood T cells in healthy people across ages. A second PCR of roughly 7 to 11 cycles used a sample-barcoded 5' primer and a J-beta primer mix. TCRdb reprocessed the 5' RACE reads with MiXCR, giving one entry per CDR3 protein. The data show approximately 730,000 distinct CDR3 sequences, more than 40% seen once. To note about this clonotype: The junction shows a germline mismatch at one end, possibly a read error.

This receptor was taken from a woman aged 55-70 years in good health. The sequencing sample was made of blood.

The CDR3 spells CASSQGMGPYDYTF. CDR3 DNA sequence: TGTGCCAGCAGCCAGGGAATGGGGCCCTATGACTACACCTTC. V is TRBV7-9 and J is TRBJ1-2, with a tentative D call TRBD1 (5 bases). There are 14 residues in the CDR3. CDR1 and CDR2 from the germline V gene are SEHNR and FQNEAQ (reference sequence).